This T cell receptor beta chain was observed in a study of T cells in Graves' hyperthyroidism and ophthalmopathy (dated by TCRdb to between 2017 and 2020). Describing the broader study: Peripheral blood samples were taken at the time of initial diagnosis, prior to any treatment. To identify distinguishing TCR V-J signatures, a discovery cohort of about 100 patients was used, comprising 43 with Graves' ophthalmopathy and 57 with stable Graves' hyperthyroidism. An independent validation cohort of 18 to 20 hyperthyroidism patients and approximately 16 patients who later progressed to ophthalmopathy tested prospective prediction of ophthalmopathy. For training and testing, the 95 to 100 patients in the discovery cohort were randomly divided in a 7:3 ratio. In addition, the study compared T-cell repertoires in thyroid tissue and in blood from five to seven Graves' hyperthyroidism patients. Once sampling was done, hyperthyroidism patients were given methimazole at a starting dose of 30 mg daily, whereas ophthalmopathy patients were given high-dose intravenous methylprednisolone. The paper reports TCR Vbeta CDR3 sequencing of about 140 peripheral blood samples: 43 ophthalmopathy, about 75 hyperthyroidism and around 17 progressor patients. Results the study describes overall, beyond this receptor: In validation, progression to ophthalmopathy was predicted by the model with around 70% sensitivity and 72% to 80% specificity, a median of roughly six months before onset. Most expanded thyroid clonotypes (frequency above 0.001) were also detected in blood, a finding suggesting that blood repertoires may reflect thyroid immune responses. Sample size was not statistically predetermined, and blinding of investigators to group allocation was not performed. A model built on a 13 V-J signature distinguished ophthalmopathy from stable hyperthyroidism, reaching 85% to 90% sensitivity and 81.08% specificity in cross-validation and 80%/75% in testing.

The TCR beta CDR3 regions were amplified from RNA transcripts. The TCR CDR3 was subjected to a first round of RT-PCR using the HTBI primer set and the Qiagen OneStep RT-PCR kit. A second multiplex PCR round built the libraries, followed by size selection and purification. The libraries were sequenced on an Illumina HiSeq2000 using paired-end 100 bp reads. The study's processing was this. SOAPnuke was used to process the raw data, removing reads that contained adapters or uncalled bases, had a mean Phred below 15, or lacked an exact match to the constant primer or identifier. High-quality paired reads were merged using COPE v1.2.5, and each unique nucleotide sequence was defined as a clonotype. MiTCR v1.1 was used to align the clonotypes against IMGT TRBV, TRBD and TRBJ reference segments. Analysis was restricted to V-J combinations with a frequency above 0.0001, which covered 99.2% of repertoires. A TCS score was defined as the ratio between F50 (clonal expansion) and ExV (chaos), using BLOSUM62-based TCRdist between CDR3 peptides within each V-J. Welch's t-statistics and random forest reduced 500 to 650 V-J features to roughly 13, which were used in a naive Bayes classifier (R e1071). TCRdb reanalyzed the raw reads on its own, using fastp at Q25 for trimming and MiXCR for clone calling, and kept in-frame beta chains. Every CDR3 protein is listed once, alongside the most common genes and DNA of its rows. The authors' filters were not applied to this entry. This sample is represented by 270,000 or so distinct CDR3 sequences; 20% to 30% of them were singletons. Of the sample, around 28% falls within the top ten clones.

This clonotype was recorded many times. Its antigen is not yet known. Base qualities are missing; no much larger clone stands one base away. Hyperthyroidism patients were aged 18 to 65 years and newly diagnosed, with disease duration of less than 2 months. Any patient with an uncontrolled infection, another autoimmune disease, pregnancy or lactation was excluded. Diagnoses were based on clinical symptoms, serum thyroxine and TRAb, thyroid ultrasound and orbital computed tomography. Blood from progressor patients was collected at the time of first diagnosis with hyperthyroidism, before any ophthalmopathy symptoms had appeared. PBMCs were separated from roughly 10 ml of fresh peripheral blood using Ficoll-Paque density gradient centrifugation. Progressor patients were first diagnosed with Graves' hyperthyroidism and then developed ophthalmopathy during follow-up. Total RNA was extracted using Trizol reagent, and RNA quality was assessed on an Agilent 2100 Bioanalyzer.

V ends up 3 bases short and J 4 bases short, with an unmatched junction base count of 17. CDR1 is given as MGHDK and CDR2 as SYGVNS, both from the germline V gene. The cysteine opens and the phenylalanine closes a CDR3 of 18 amino acids. The only DNA kept is the CDR3, 54 bases in frame from the first base. The receptor was derived from a man aged 40-49 years with Graves' hyperthyroidism that later progressed to Graves' ophthalmopathy. This chain joins TRBV25-1 to TRBJ2-7, and TRBD2 aligns with 8 junction nucleotides. Source material: blood. The DNA is TGTGCCAGCAGTGAGGTAAAGACTAGAAGTGGCGGGAGGTACGAGCAGTACTTC. It codes for CASSEVKTRSGGRYEQYF.